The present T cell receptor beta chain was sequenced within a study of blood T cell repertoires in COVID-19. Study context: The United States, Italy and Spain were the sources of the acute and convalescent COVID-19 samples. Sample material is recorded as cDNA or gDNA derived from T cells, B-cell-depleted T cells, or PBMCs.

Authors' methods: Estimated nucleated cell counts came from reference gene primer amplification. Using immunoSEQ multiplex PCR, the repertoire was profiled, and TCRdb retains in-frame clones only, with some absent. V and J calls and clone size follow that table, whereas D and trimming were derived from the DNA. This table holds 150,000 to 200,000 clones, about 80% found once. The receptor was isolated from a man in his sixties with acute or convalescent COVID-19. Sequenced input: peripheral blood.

The CDR3 region has the DNA TGTGCCAGCAGCCCTGGGATTGGGGGACAGACCTATAATTCACCCCTCCACTTT. This gives the protein CASSPGIGGQTYNSPLHF. The rearrangement uses TRBV7-8 and TRBJ1-6; 7 bases agree with TRBD1. The germline gives CDR1 SGHVS, CDR2 FQNEAQ. Germline trimming cut 5 bases from V and 2 bases from J; bases unmatched to any gene: 12. The CDR3 has 18 residues.